Listed below are T cell receptor beta chains from one sample, sequenced in a study of blood T cell repertoires in COVID-19. TCRdb's copy holds only in-frame clones and misses some; the assay was immunoSEQ multiplex PCR. The data hold about 110,000 clones, with approximately 89% observed a single time. Specimen: peripheral blood. Receptor source: a man over 45 with active or convalescent COVID-19. Both conserved end residues are part of each CDR3. D genes are given only for firm matches. Not every row has a clone size; where given, it reads once, few, many or a size class.

CDR3 protein: CAWVTGINYGYTF
CDR3 DNA: TGTGCCTGGGTGACAGGGATTAACTATGGCTACACCTTC
D gene: TRBD1
J gene: TRBJ1-2
V gene: TRBV30
clone size: once

CDR3 protein: CASSLGLAGERNEQYF
CDR3 DNA: TGCGCCAGCAGCTTGGGGCTAGCGGGAGAGCGGAACGAGCAGTACTTC
D gene: TRBD2
J gene: TRBJ2-7
V gene: TRBV5-1
clone size: .

CDR3 protein: CASSEGTGNTGELFF
CDR3 DNA: TGTGCCAGCAGTGAAGGAACAGGGAACACCGGGGAGCTGTTTTTT
D gene: .
J gene: TRBJ2-2
V gene: TRBV6-1
clone size: once

CDR3 protein: CASSQGTAREQYF
CDR3 DNA: TGTGCCAGCAGCCAAGGGACAGCGCGCGAGCAGTACTTC
D gene: .
J gene: TRBJ2-7
V gene: TRBV3-1/TRBV3-2
clone size: .

CDR3 protein: CASTSGYEQYF
CDR3 DNA: TGTGCCAGCACCTCCGGGTACGAGCAGTACTTC
D gene: .
J gene: TRBJ2-7
V gene: TRBV28
clone size: .

CDR3 protein: CASRPGTSGPTDTQYF
CDR3 DNA: TGTGCCAGCAGGCCCGGGACTAGCGGACCCACAGATACGCAGTATTTT
D gene: TRBD2
J gene: TRBJ2-3
V gene: TRBV5-4
clone size: .

CDR3 protein: CASSPDVGGYGYTF
CDR3 DNA: TGCGCCAGCAGCCCAGACGTCGGAGGTTATGGCTACACCTTC
D gene: .
J gene: TRBJ1-2
V gene: TRBV4-3
clone size: .

CDR3 protein: CASTLIRDYYEQYF
CDR3 DNA: TGTGCCAGCACCCTAATTCGGGACTACTACGAGCAGTACTTC
D gene: TRBD2
J gene: TRBJ2-7
V gene: TRBV6-5
clone size: .

CDR3 protein: CASSYRDRGRPEAFF
CDR3 DNA: TGTGCCAGCAGTTACAGGGACAGGGGAAGGCCTGAAGCTTTCTTT
D gene: TRBD1
J gene: TRBJ1-1
V gene: TRBV6-5
clone size: .

CDR3 protein: CASSPFNSGRGYEQYF
CDR3 DNA: TGTGCCAGCTCACCCTTCAATAGCGGGAGAGGTTACGAGCAGTACTTC
D gene: TRBD2
J gene: TRBJ2-7
V gene: TRBV18
clone size: .

CDR3 protein: CASSLERASATNEKLFF
CDR3 DNA: TGTGCCAGCAGTTTAGAGAGGGCATCAGCAACTAATGAAAAACTGTTTTTT
D gene: .
J gene: TRBJ1-4
V gene: TRBV28
clone size: .

CDR3 protein: CASSLTGPGKAETQYF
CDR3 DNA: TGTGCCAGCAGTTTAACGGGCCCCGGGAAAGCAGAGACCCAGTACTTC
D gene: .
J gene: TRBJ2-5
V gene: TRBV28
clone size: .

CDR3 protein: CASSLLGGASGNTIYF
CDR3 DNA: TGCGCCAGCAGCCTCCTGGGGGGGGCCTCTGGAAACACCATATATTTT
D gene: .
J gene: TRBJ1-3
V gene: TRBV4-1
clone size: .

CDR3 protein: CASSKDAGEGLLEQETQYF
CDR3 DNA: TGTGCCAGCAGCAAAGATGCGGGGGAGGGACTTCTAGAACAAGAGACCCAGTACTTC
D gene: TRBD2
J gene: TRBJ2-5
V gene: TRBV14
clone size: .

CDR3 protein: CASSYPTGWKNYGYTF
CDR3 DNA: TGTGCCAGCAGTTACCCGACAGGGTGGAAAAACTATGGCTACACCTTC
D gene: TRBD1
J gene: TRBJ1-2
V gene: TRBV6-7
clone size: .

CDR3 protein: CASSPPGGTEKQYF
CDR3 DNA: TGTGCCAGCAGCCCTCCGGGAGGGACAGAGAAGCAGTACTTC
D gene: .
J gene: TRBJ2-7
V gene: TRBV28
clone size: once

CDR3 protein: CAIRDPEVGMNTEAFF
CDR3 DNA: TGTGCCATCAGAGACCCGGAGGTCGGGATGAACACTGAAGCTTTCTTT
D gene: .
J gene: TRBJ1-1
V gene: TRBV10-3
clone size: .

CDR3 protein: CASSPQGGNTEAFF
CDR3 DNA: TGTGCCAGCTCACCCCAGGGGGGTAACACTGAAGCTTTCTTT
D gene: TRBD1
J gene: TRBJ1-1
V gene: TRBV18
clone size: .

CDR3 protein: CASSEGGTSYNEQFF
CDR3 DNA: TGTGCCAGCAGTGAGGGGGGGACCTCCTACAATGAGCAGTTCTTC
D gene: TRBD2
J gene: TRBJ2-1
V gene: TRBV6-1
clone size: .

CDR3 protein: CASREQGASGNEQFF
CDR3 DNA: TGTGCCAGCCGAGAACAGGGGGCAAGTGGCAATGAGCAGTTCTTC
D gene: TRBD1
J gene: TRBJ2-1
V gene: TRBV6-6
clone size: .

CDR3 protein: CAISEKSSTTGELFF
CDR3 DNA: TGTGCCATCAGTGAAAAGTCTAGTACGACCGGGGAGCTGTTTTTT
D gene: .
J gene: TRBJ2-2
V gene: TRBV10-3
clone size: .

CDR3 protein: CASSLEEGELFF
CDR3 DNA: TGTGCCAGCAGCTTAGAGGAGGGGGAGCTGTTTTTT
D gene: .
J gene: TRBJ2-2
V gene: TRBV7-9
clone size: .

CDR3 protein: CASSPLGGVNWDEQFF
CDR3 DNA: TGCGCCAGCAGCCCCCTTGGGGGGGTAAATTGGGATGAGCAGTTCTTC
D gene: TRBD2
J gene: TRBJ2-1
V gene: TRBV4-1
clone size: .